This T cell receptor beta chain comes out of a study of blood T cell repertoires in COVID-19. Study at large: Cohort 3 donors were reported recovered after two negative PCRs, clearance, or symptom resolution.

The CDR3 sequence is 14 residues long. The junction had 11 bases not matched to a gene; V was cut back by 6 bases and J by 7 bases. From germline, CDR1 is MDHEN and CDR2 SYDVKM. Original processing notes: Reference gene primer amplification gave estimated nucleated cell counts. The repertoire was sequenced with immunoSEQ multiplex PCR; TCRdb's copy has only in-frame clones and lacks some. V and J calls and clone size are those listed in that table; D and trimming were worked out from the DNA. Seen here are fewer than 250,000 clones, about nine tenths observed once, and the top ten hold 7% to 7.5%. Sample: PBMCs or T cells enriched from blood (not recorded which). This clonotype was obtained from a man younger than 45 in a cohort exposed to, infected with or recovered from COVID-19 (not recorded which). The V call is TRBV28, the J call TRBJ1-2, with 7 bases identical to TRBD1. CDR3 loop: CASRYDRALGGYTF. The CDR3 DNA is TGTGCCAGCAGATATGACAGGGCCTTAGGTGGCTACACCTTC.